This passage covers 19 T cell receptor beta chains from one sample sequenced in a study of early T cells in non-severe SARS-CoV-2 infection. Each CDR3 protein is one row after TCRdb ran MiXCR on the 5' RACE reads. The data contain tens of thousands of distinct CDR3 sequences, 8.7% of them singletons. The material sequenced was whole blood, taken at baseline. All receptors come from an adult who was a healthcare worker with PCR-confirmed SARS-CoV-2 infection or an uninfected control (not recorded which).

The CDR3 spells CASSVTYAGTGGDEQYF. The CDR3 region has the DNA TGTGCCAGCAGTGTCACCTACGCCGGGACAGGGGGCGACGAGCAGTACTTC. This chain joins TRBV6-5 and TRBJ2-7; 12 nucleotides agree with TRBD1. CDR1 is MNHEY and CDR2 is SVGAGI in the germline V gene. V gave up 5 bases and J gave up 5 bases; unmatched junction bases: 13. CDR3 length: 17 residues.

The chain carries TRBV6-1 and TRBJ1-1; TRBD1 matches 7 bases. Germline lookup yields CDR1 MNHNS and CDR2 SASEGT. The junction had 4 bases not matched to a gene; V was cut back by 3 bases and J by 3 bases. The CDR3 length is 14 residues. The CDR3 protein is CASSETGSDTEAFF. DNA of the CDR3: TGTGCCAGCAGTGAGACAGGGTCGGACACTGAAGCTTTCTTT.

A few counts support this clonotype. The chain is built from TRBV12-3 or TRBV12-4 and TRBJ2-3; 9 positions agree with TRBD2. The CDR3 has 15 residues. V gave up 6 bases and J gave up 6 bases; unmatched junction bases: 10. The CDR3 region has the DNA TGTGCCAGCAGCCTTAGCGGGAGAGTCACCGATACGCAGTATTTT. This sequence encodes CASSLSGRVTDTQYF.

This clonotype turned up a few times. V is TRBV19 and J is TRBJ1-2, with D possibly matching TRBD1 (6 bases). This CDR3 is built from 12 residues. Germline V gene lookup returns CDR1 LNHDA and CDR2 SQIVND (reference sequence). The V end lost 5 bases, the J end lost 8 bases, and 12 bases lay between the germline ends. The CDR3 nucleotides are TGTGCCAGTAGTTTCGGACAGAACGGCTACACCTTC. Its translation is CASSFGQNGYTF.

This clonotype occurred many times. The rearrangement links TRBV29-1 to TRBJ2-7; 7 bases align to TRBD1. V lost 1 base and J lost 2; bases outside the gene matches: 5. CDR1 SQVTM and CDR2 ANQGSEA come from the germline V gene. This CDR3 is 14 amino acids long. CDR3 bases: TGCAGCGTTGAAGGGACAGGAGGAACCTACGAGCAGTACTTC. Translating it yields CSVEGTGGTYEQYF.

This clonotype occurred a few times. CDR3 nucleotides: TGCGCCAGCAGCCCCATACGTACTATCAGCTTAAGCGAGCAGTTCTTC. Its protein product is CASSPIRTISLSEQFF. V gene TRBV5-1 combines with J gene TRBJ2-7, with D unclear. The better agreement between TRBJ2-1 and the DNA end casts doubt on the J call. This CDR3 contains 16 residues. Germline assignment: CDR1 SGHRS and CDR2 YFSETQ.

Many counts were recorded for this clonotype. Written as DNA, the CDR3 is TGTGCCAGCAGCCCGGGACCCCGAGGAGCTGAAGCTTTCTTT. Translating gives CASSPGPRGAEAFF. The rearrangement uses TRBV2 and TRBJ1-1; D perhaps matches TRBD1 (5 bases). Between the trimmed V and J ends, which lost 6 bases and 6 bases, there was a span of 17 bases. The CDR3 is 14 amino acids. Germline V lookup: CDR1 SNHLY, CDR2 FYNNEI.

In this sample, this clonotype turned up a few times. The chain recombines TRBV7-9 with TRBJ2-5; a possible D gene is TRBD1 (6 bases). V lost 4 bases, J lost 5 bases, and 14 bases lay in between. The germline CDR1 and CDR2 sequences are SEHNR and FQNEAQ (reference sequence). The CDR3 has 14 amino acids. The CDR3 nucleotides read TGTGCCAGCAGCTCACAGGGTCACTTTGAGACCCAGTACTTC. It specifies CASSSQGHFETQYF.

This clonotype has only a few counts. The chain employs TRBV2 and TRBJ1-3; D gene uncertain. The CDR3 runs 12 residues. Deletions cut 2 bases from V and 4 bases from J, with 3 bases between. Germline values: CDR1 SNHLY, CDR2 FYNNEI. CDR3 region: CASSESGNTIYF. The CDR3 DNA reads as TGTGCCAGCAGTGAATCCGGAAACACCATATATTTT. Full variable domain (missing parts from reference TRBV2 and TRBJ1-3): EPEVTQTPSHQVTQMGQEVILRCVPISNHLYFYWYRQILGQKVEFLVSFYNNEISEKSEIFDDQFSVERPDGSNFTLKIRSTKLEDSAMYFCASSESGNTIYFGEGSWLTVV.

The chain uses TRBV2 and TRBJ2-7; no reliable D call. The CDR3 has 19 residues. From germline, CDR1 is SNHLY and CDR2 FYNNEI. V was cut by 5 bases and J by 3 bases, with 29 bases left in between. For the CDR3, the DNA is TGTGCCAGCAGTACCTCAGCCTTCGGCTGGGAAAACGCTTTCTACGAGCAGTACTTC. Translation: CASSTSAFGWENAFYEQYF. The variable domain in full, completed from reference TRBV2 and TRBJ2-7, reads EPEVTQTPSHQVTQMGQEVILRCVPISNHLYFYWYRQILGQKVEFLVSFYNNEISEKSEIFDDQFSVERPDGSNFTLKIRSTKLEDSAMYFCASSTSAFGWENAFYEQYFGPGTRLTVT.

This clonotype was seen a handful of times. CDR3 in DNA: TGTGCCATCAGTGAGTCCATATCGGGACGGGTAGAGACCCAGTACTTC. Protein sequence: CAISESISGRVETQYF. The chain joins TRBV10-3 to TRBJ2-5; D tentatively reads TRBD1 or TRBD2 (5 bases each). CDR1 and CDR2 from the germline V gene are ENHRY and SYGVKD. The V end lost 0 bases, the J end lost 4 bases, and 15 bases lay between the germline ends. The CDR3 has 16 amino acids.

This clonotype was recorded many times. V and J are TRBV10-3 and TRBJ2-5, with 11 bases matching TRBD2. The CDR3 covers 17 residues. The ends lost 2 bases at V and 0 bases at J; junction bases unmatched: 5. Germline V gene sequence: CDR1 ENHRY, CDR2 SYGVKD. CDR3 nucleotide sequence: TGTGCCATCAGTGAGGTGGCTAGCGGGGGGTACCAAGAGACCCAGTACTTC. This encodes CAISEVASGGYQETQYF.

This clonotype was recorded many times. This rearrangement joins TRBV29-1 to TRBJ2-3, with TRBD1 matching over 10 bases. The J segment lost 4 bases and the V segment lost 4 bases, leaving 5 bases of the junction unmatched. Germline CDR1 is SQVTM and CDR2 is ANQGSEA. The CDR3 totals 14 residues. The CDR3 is CSVGGTGASDTQYF. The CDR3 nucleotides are TGCAGCGTTGGTGGGACAGGGGCTTCAGATACGCAGTATTTT.

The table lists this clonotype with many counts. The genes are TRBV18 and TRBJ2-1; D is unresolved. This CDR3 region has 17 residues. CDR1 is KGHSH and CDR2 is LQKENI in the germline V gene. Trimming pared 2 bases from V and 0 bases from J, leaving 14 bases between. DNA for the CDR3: TGTGCCAGCTCACCATCTCGGACGGCGAGCTCCTACAATGAGCAGTTCTTC. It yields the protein CASSPSRTASSYNEQFF.

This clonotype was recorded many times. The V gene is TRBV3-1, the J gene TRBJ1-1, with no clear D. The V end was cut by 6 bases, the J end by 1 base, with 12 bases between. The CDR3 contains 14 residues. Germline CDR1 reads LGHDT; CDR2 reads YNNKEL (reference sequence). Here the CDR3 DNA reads TGTGCCAGCAGTCAACTAGAAGCGAACACTGAAGCTTTCTTT. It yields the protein CASSQLEANTEAFF.

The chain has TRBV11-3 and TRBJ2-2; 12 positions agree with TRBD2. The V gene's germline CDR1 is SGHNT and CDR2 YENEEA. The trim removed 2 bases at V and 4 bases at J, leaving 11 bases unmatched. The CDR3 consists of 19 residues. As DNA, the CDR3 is TGTGCCAGCAGCTTATTCAGGCTAGCGGGAGGGCTGAGCACCGGGGAGCTGTTTTTT. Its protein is CASSLFRLAGGLSTGELFF.

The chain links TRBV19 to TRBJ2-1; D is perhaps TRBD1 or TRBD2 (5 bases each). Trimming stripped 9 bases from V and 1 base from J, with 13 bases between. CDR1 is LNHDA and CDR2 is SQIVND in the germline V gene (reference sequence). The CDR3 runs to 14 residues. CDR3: CASTYGGSYNEQFF. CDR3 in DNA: TGTGCCAGCACCTATGGGGGTTCCTACAATGAGCAGTTCTTC.

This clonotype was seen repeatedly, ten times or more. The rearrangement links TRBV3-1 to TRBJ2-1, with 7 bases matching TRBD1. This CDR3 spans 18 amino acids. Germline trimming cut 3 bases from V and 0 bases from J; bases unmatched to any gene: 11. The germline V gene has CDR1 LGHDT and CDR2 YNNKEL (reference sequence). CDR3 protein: CASSQNTPTGSSYNEQFF. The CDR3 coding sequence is TGTGCCAGCAGCCAGAATACCCCGACAGGGAGCTCCTACAATGAGCAGTTCTTC.

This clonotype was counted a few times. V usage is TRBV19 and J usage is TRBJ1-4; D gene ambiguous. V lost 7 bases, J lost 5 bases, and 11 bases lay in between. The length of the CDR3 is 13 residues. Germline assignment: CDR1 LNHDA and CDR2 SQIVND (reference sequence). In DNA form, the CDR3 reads TGTGCCAGTATGAGACGGCTAAATGAAAAACTGTTTTTT. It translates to CASMRRLNEKLFF.